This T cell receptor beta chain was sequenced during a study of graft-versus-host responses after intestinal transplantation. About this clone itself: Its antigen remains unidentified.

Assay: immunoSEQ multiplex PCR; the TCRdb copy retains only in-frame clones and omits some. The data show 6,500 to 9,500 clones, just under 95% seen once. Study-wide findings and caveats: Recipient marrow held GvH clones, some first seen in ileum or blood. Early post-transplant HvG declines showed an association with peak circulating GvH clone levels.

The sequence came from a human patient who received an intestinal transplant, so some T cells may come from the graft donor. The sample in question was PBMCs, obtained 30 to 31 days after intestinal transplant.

CDR3: CASSFGFLAGALAKNIQYF. The CDR3 bases are TGCGCCAGCAGCTTTGGGTTCCTAGCGGGGGCGCTAGCCAAAAACATTCAGTACTTC. The genes are TRBV5-1 and TRBJ2-4; TRBD2 agrees at 10 bases. This CDR3 is built from 19 residues. The J segment lost 0 bases and the V segment lost 2 bases, leaving 11 bases of the junction unmatched. CDR1 and CDR2 from the germline V gene are SGHRS and YFSETQ. Drawing the rest from reference TRBV5-1 and TRBJ2-4, the complete variable domain is KAGVTQTPRYLIKTRGQQVTLSCSPISGHRSVSWYQQTPGQGLQFLFEYFSETQRNKGNFPGRFSGRQFSNSRSEMNVSTLELGDSALYLCASSFGFLAGALAKNIQYFGAGTRLSVL.